This T cell receptor (beta chain) was sequenced during a study of Graves' ophthalmopathy and Graves' hyperthyroidism. Study in general: Peripheral blood (taken before any treatment) was collected at initial diagnosis.

Findings and limits, study-wide: The majority of expanded thyroid clonotypes above 0.001 frequency also occurred in blood.

Worth noting for this clonotype: Its specificity is unknown.

CDR3 regions of TCR beta were amplified from RNA transcripts. Second-round multiplex PCR came after first-round RT-PCR with HTBI primers. TCRdb reprocessed the multiplex PCR reads with MiXCR, giving one entry per CDR3 protein. The sample has about 220,000 distinct CDR3 sequences; approximately 21% are singletons. CDR3 length equals 17 residues. Germline V gene data show CDR1 as KGHDR and CDR2 as SFDVKD. The V gene lost 4 bases and the J gene lost 0 bases, with 17 bases spanning the gap. The sample taken for sequencing was peripheral blood. The receptor's source is a woman aged 45 to 65 with Graves' ophthalmopathy. The rearrangement uses TRBV24-1 and TRBJ1-1; D possibly corresponds to TRBD1 (5 bases). CDR3 sequence: CATSDPDRENMNTEAFF. The CDR3 DNA follows: TGTGCCACCAGTGACCCAGACAGAGAGAACATGAACACTGAAGCTTTCTTT.